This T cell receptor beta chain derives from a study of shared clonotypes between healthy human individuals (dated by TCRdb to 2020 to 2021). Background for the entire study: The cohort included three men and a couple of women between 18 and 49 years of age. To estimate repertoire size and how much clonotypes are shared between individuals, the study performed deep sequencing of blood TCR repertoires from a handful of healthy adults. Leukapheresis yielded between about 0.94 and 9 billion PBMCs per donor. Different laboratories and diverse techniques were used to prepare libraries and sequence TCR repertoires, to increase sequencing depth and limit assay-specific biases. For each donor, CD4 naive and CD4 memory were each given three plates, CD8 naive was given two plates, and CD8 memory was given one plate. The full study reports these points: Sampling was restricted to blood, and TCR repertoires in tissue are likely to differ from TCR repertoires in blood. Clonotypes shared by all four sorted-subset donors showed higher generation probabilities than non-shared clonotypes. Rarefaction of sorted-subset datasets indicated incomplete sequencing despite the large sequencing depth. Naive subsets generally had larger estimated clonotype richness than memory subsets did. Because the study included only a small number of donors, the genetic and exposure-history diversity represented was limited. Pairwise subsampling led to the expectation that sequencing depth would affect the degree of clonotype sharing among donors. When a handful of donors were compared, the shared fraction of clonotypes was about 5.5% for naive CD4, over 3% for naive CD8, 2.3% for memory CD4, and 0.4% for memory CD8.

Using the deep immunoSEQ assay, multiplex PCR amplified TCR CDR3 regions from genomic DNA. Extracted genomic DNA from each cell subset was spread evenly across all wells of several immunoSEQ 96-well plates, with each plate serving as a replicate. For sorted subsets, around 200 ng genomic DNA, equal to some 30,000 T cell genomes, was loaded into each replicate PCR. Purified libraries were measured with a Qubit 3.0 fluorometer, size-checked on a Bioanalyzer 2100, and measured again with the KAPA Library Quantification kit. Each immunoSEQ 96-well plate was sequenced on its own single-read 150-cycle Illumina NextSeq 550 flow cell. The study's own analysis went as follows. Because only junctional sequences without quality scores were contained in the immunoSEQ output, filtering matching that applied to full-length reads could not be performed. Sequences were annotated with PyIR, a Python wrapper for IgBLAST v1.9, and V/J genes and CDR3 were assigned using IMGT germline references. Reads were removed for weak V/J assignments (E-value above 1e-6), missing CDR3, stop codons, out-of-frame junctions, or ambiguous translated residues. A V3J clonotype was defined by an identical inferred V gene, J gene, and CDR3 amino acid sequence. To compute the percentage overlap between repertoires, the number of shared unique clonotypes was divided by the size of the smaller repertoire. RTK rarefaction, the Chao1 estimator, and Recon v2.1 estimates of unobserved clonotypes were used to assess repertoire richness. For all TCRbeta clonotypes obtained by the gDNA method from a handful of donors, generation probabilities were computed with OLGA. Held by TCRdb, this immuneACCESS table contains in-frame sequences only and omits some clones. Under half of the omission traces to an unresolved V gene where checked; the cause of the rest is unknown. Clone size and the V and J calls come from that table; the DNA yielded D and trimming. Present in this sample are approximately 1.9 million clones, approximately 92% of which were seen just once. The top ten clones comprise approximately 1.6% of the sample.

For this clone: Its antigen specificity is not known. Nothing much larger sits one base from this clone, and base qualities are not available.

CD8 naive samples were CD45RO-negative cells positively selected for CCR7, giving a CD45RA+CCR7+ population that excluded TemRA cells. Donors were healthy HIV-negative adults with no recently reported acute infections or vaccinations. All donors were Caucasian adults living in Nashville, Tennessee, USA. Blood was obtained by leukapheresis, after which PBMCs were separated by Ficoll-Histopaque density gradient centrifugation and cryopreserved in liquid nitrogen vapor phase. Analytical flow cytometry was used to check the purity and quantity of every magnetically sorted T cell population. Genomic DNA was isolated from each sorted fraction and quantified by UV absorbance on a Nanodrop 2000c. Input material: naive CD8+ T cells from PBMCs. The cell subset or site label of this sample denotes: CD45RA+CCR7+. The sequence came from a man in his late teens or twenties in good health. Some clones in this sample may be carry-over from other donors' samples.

The CDR3 region reads CARKTREGNYGYTF. In nucleotide form, the sequence is TGTGCCAGAAAAACCCGTGAGGGGAACTATGGCTACACCTTC. The V gene is TRBV7-8 and the J gene is TRBJ1-2; perhaps TRBD1 is the D gene, with 5 bases matching. CDR1 and CDR2, per the germline V gene, are SGHVS and FQNEAQ. The CDR3, cysteine through phenylalanine, is 14 amino acids long. The read is trimmed to its CDR3 DNA, 42 bases read in frame from base 1. V gives up 9 bases and J gives up 2 bases, and the segment between their germline ends measures 16 bases.